One T cell receptor beta chain is described in this entry. The CDR3 contains 13 residues. The ends lost 8 bases at V and 2 bases at J; junction bases unmatched: 4. Germline loops: CDR1 MNHEY, CDR2 SVGAGI. The data derive from a study of blood T cell repertoires in COVID-19. Study details: Samples of COVID-19 (acute and convalescent) were obtained from the United States, Italy and Spain.

This table comes from immunoSEQ multiplex PCR, and its TCRdb copy is limited to in-frame clones, with some not included. The sample contains 150,000 to 200,000 clones, more than 75% of which appear only once. Those enrolled in Seattle joined during active infection and were followed longitudinally afterward. The sequencing input was peripheral blood. The source of this sequence is a person aged 65-85 years with COVID-19, enrolled during active disease. V and J are TRBV6-5 and TRBJ1-2; 8 positions match TRBD1. This CDR3 reads CASDRGGNYGYTF. CDR3 nucleotides: TGTGCCAGCGACAGGGGAGGAAACTATGGCTACACCTTC.